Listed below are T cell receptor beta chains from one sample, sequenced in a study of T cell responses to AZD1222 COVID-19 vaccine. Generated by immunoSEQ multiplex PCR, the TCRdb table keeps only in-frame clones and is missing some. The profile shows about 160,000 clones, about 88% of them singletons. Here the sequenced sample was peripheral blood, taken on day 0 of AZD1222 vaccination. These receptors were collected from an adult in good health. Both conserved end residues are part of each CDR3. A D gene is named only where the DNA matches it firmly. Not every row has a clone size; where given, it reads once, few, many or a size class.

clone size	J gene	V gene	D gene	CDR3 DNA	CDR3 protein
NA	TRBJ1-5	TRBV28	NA	TGTGCCAGCAGTGGCTACCTTGGGACCTCTCCGGGTCAGCCCCAGCATTTT	CASSGYLGTSPGQPQHF
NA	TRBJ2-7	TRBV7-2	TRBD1	TGTGCCAGCAGCGCTCGGACAGGGGCGACAGTGCAGTACTTC	CASSARTGATVQYF
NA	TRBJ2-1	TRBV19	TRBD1	TGTGCCAGTAGTTCACAGGGGGCCTACAATGAGCAGTTCTTC	CASSSQGAYNEQFF
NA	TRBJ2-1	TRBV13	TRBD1	TGTGCCAGCAGCCCGGGACAGTCATACAATGAGCAGTTCTTC	CASSPGQSYNEQFF
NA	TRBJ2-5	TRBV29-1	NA	TGCAGCGTCGCCCCTGGGTCAGCTCAAGAGGAGACCCAGTACTTC	CSVAPGSAQEETQYF
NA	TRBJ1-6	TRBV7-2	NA	TGTGCCACCACGGGGGGAAACCTCAATTCACCCCTCCACTTT	CATTGGNLNSPLHF
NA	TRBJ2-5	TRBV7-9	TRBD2	TGTGCCAGCAGCTCCTGGACAGCGGGGGCAAGAGAGACCCAGTACTTC	CASSSWTAGARETQYF
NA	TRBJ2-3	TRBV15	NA	TGTGCCACCAGCAGTGGCTCATTAGGCGCAGATACGCAGTATTTT	CATSSGSLGADTQYF
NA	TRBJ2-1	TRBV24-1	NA	TGTGCCACCAGTGATTTGGGACGGGAGCGCGAGCAGTTCTTC	CATSDLGREREQFF
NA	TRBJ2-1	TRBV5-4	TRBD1	TGTGCCAGCAGATCGTGGACAGGGGAGGCGAATGAGCAGTTCTTC	CASRSWTGEANEQFF
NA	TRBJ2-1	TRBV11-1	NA	TGTGCCAGCAGCGGGGCGGGGCCCCTCGACAATGAGCAGTTCTTC	CASSGAGPLDNEQFF
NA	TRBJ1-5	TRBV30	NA	TGTGCCTGGAGTTCGGGGAGGGCCAATCAGCCCCAGCATTTT	CAWSSGRANQPQHF
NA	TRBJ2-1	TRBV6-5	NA	TGTGCCAGCAGTTCTGGCGATGAGCAGTTCTTC	CASSSGDEQFF
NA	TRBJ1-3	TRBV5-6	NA	TGTGCCAGCAGCAAGGTGGACAGTGCAAACACCATATATTTT	CASSKVDSANTIYF
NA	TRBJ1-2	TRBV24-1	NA	TGTGCCACCAGTGATCGGCAGACCCACACATATGGCTACACCTTC	CATSDRQTHTYGYTF
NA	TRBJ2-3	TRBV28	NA	TGTGCCAGCAGATACAGCCTCATACAGGCAGATACGCAGTATTTT	CASRYSLIQADTQYF
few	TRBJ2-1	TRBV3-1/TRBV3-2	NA	TGTGCCAGCAGCCAAGATCTTGGGGGTCTAATCTATGAGCAGTTCTTC	CASSQDLGGLIYEQFF
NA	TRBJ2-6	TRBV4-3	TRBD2	TGCGCCAGCAGCTTGCGGGGGGGCGCTGGGGCCAACGTCCTGACTTTC	CASSLRGGAGANVLTF
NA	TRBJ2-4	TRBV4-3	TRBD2	TGCGCCAGCAGCCAACTAGCGGGAGGAGGGTTCGGCAAAAACATTCAGTACTTC	CASSQLAGGGFGKNIQYF
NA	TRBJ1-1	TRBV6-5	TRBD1	TGTGCCAGCAGTTATACAGGGGGCCGGACTGAAGCTTTCTTT	CASSYTGGRTEAFF
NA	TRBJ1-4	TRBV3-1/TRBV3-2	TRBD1	TGTGCCAGCAGCCCCGGACAGGGGGCATCGCGAAATGAAAAACTGTTTTTT	CASSPGQGASRNEKLFF
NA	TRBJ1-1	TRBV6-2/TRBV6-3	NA	TGTGCCAGCAGTCCCCAGTACACTGAAGCTTTCTTT	CASSPQYTEAFF
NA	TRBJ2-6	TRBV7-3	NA	TGTGCCAGCAGGTCTCCTGTTGGGGCCAACGTCCTGACTTTC	CASRSPVGANVLTF
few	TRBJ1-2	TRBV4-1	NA	TGCGCCAGCAGCGCCCGACAGGAGCCTAACTATGGCTACACCTTC	CASSARQEPNYGYTF
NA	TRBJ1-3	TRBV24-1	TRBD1	TGTGCCACCAGTGATATATGGGACAGGGGCTTTCCTGGAAACACCATATATTTT	CATSDIWDRGFPGNTIYF
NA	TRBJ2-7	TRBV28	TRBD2	TGTGCCAGCAGTGCCCCTACTAGCGGGAGCCGGAACGAGCAGTACTTC	CASSAPTSGSRNEQYF
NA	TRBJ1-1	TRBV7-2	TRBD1	TGTGCCAGCAGCTTATCCGGGACAGCGAACACTGAAGCTTTCTTT	CASSLSGTANTEAFF
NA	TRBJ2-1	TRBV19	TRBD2	TGTGCCAGTAAGGCTAGCGGGGGTACCAATGGGCTGTTCTTC	CASKASGGTNGLFF
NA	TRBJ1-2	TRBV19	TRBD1	TGTGCCAGTAGTATTCGTGAAGGTGGCAGGGGGAACTATGGCTACACCTTC	CASSIREGGRGNYGYTF
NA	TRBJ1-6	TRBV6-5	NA	TGTGCCAGCAGTTACGAGAGGGGCCCCGTAGGTTCACCCCTCCACTTT	CASSYERGPVGSPLHF
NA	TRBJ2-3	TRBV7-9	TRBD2	TGTGCCAGCAGCATCGGGACTAGCGGCCTCACAGATACGCAGTATTTT	CASSIGTSGLTDTQYF
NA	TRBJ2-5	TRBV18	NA	TGTGCCAGCTCACCACCCGGGTCCGGGGAGACCCAGTACTTC	CASSPPGSGETQYF
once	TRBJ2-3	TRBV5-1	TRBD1	TGCGCCAGCAGCAGATCTTTAGCTGGGACAGGGATTGAGGATACGCAGTATTTT	CASSRSLAGTGIEDTQYF
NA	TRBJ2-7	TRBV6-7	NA	TGTGCCAGCAGTTATCTTGGACGGGGGCTGAGGTACGAGCAGTACTTC	CASSYLGRGLRYEQYF
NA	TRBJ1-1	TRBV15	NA	TGTGCCACCAGCAGAGATTGGGGGGGCGCAACTGAAGCTTTCTTT	CATSRDWGGATEAFF
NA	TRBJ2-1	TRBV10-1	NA	TGCGCCAGCCGCCCCGGGGAGTTGGACAATGAGCAGTTCTTC	CASRPGELDNEQFF
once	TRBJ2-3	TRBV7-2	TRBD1	TGTGCCAGCGGCCCGGGACAGGGGCGTCGTTCTTCCTTT	CASGPGQGRRSSF
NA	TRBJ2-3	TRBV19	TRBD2	TGTGCCAGTAGTATAGGTCCCCGACTAGCGGGAGGAGGGTCAGATACGCAGTATTTT	CASSIGPRLAGGGSDTQYF
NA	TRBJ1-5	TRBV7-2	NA	TGTGCCAGCAGCTTAGCCGGCAGAAGAATCAATCAGCCCCAGCATTTT	CASSLAGRRINQPQHF
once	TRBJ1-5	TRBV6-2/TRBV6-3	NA	TGTGCCAGCAGTTACGGGGCAGGATGGCAGCCCCAGCATTTT	CASSYGAGWQPQHF
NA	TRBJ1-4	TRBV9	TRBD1	TGTGCCAGCAGCGCCTTCGGGACAGATAATGAAAAACTGTTTTTT	CASSAFGTDNEKLFF